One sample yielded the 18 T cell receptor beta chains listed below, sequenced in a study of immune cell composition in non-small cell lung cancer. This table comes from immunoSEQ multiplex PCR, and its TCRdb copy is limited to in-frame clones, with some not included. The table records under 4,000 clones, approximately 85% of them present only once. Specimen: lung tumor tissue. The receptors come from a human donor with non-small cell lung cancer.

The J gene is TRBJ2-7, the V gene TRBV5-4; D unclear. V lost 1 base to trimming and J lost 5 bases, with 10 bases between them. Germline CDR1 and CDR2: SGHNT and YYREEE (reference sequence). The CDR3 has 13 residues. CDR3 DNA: TGTGCCAGCAGCTTGTTCGGGTCCGACGAGCAGTACGTC. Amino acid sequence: CASSLFGSDEQYV.

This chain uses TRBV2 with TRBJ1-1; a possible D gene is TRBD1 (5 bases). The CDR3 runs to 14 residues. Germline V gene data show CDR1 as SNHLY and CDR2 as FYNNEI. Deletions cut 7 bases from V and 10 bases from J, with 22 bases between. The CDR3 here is CASKVAGEGNGAFF. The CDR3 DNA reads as TGTGCCAGCAAGGTGGCCGGGGAGGGGAACGGAGCTTTCTTT.

This chain's CDR3 is CASSDSRGTEYQETQYF. The DNA of the CDR3 is TGTGCCAGCAGCGACTCAAGGGGAACCGAGTACCAAGAGACCCAGTACTTC. This chain joins TRBV7-9 and TRBJ2-5; a weak D match, TRBD1 (5 bases). Germline lookup yields CDR1 SEHNR and CDR2 FQNEAQ (reference sequence). The CDR3 extends over 17 amino acids. Trimming stripped 5 bases from V and 0 bases from J, with 19 bases between.

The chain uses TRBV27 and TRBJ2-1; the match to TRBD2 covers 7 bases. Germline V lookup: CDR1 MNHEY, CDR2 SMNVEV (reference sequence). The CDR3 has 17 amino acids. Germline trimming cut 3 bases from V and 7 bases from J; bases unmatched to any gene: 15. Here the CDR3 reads CASSFEFVAGVMNEQFF. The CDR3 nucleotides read TGTGCCAGCAGTTTTGAGTTCGTGGCGGGAGTTATGAATGAGCAGTTCTTC.

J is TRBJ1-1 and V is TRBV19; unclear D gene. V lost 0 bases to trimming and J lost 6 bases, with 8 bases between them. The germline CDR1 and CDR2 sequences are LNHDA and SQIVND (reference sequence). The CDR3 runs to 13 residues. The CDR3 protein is CASSIDRVSEAFF. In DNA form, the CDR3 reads TGTGCCAGTAGTATAGATCGGGTTTCTGAAGCTTTCTTT.

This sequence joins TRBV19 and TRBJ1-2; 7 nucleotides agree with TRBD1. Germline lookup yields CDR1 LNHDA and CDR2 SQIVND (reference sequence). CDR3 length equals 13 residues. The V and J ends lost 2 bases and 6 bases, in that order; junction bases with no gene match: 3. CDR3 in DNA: TGTGCCAGTAGTATACAGGGGGGCAATGGCTACACCTTC. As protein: CASSIQGGNGYTF. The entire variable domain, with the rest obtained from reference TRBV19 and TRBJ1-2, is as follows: DGGITQSPKYLFRKEGQNVTLSCEQNLNHDAMYWYRQDPGQGLRLIYYSQIVNDFQKGDIAEGYSVSREKKESFPLTVTSAQKNPTAFYLCASSIQGGNGYTFGSGTRLTVV.

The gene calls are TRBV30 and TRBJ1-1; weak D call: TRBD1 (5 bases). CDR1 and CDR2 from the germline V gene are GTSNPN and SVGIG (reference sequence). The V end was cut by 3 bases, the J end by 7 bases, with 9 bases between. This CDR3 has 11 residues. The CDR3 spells CAWSRGSEAFF. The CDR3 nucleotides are TGTGCCTGGAGCCGGGGGAGTGAAGCTTTCTTT.

In DNA, the CDR3 is TGTGCCAGGCCGGAAGCCGGGACAGGGGATTGGGAGACCCAGTACTTC. Its translation: CARPEAGTGDWETQYF. The chain joins TRBV5-3 to TRBJ2-5, with 10 positions matching TRBD1. TRBV5-3 is an ORF; its function is uncertain. V shed 8 bases, J shed 5 bases, and the junction held 15 bases outside the gene matches. The CDR3 consists of 16 residues.

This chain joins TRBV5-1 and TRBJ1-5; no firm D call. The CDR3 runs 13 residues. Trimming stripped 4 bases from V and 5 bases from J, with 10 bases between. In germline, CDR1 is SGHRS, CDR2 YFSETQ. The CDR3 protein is CASSQEVDQPQHF. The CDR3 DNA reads TGCGCCAGCAGCCAGGAGGTTGATCAGCCCCAGCATTTT.

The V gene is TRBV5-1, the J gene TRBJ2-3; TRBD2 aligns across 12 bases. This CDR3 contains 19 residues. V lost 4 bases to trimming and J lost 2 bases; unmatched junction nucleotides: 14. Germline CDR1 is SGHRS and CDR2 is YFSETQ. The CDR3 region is CASSLPPWGLAGTTDTQYF. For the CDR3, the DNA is TGCGCCAGCAGCCTGCCCCCCTGGGGACTAGCGGGCACCACAGATACGCAGTATTTT.

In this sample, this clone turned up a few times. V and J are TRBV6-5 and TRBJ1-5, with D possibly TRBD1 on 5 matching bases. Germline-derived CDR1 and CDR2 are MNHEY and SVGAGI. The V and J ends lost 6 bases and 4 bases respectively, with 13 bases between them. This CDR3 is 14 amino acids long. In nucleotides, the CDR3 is TGTGCCAGCAGACCCCGGACAATGAATCAGCCCCAGCATTTT. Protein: CASRPRTMNQPQHF.

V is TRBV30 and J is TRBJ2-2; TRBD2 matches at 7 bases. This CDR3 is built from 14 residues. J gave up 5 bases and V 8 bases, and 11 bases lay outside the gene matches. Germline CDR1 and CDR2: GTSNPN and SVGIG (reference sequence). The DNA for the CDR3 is TGTGCCCGGGGGGAAGGCAGGGTAACCGGGGAGCTGTTTTTT. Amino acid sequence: CARGEGRVTGELFF.

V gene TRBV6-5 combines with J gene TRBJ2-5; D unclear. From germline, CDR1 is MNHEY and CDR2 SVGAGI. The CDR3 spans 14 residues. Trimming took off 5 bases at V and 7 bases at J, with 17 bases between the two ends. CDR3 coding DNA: TGTGCCAGCAGTCCCGATGGCCCGCTTGGGACCCAGTACTTC. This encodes CASSPDGPLGTQYF.

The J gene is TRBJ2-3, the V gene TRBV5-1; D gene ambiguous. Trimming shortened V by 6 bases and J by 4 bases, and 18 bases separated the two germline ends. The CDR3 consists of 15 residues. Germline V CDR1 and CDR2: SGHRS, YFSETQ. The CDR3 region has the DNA TGCGCCAGCACCCTAGTTGATTCTAGTGCAGATACGCAGTATTTT. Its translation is CASTLVDSSADTQYF.

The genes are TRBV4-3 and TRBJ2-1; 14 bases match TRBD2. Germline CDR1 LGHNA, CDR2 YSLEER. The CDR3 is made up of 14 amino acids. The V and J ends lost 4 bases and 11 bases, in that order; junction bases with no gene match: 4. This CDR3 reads CASSPGTSGSKQFF. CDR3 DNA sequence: TGCGCCAGCAGCCCCGGGACTAGCGGGAGTAAGCAGTTCTTC.

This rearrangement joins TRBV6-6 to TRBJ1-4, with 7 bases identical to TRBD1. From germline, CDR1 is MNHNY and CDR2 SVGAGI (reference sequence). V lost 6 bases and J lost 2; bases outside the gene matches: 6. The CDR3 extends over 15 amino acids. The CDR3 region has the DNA TGTGCCAGCAGCGACGGGACAGACACTAATGAAAAACTGTTTTTT. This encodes CASSDGTDTNEKLFF.

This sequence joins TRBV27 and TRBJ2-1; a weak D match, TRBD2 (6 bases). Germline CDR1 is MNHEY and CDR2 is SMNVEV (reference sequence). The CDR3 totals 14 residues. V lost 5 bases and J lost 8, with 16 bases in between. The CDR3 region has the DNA TGTGCCAGCAGTCCCACCCGACTAGTAGATGAGCAGTTCTTC. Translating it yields CASSPTRLVDEQFF.

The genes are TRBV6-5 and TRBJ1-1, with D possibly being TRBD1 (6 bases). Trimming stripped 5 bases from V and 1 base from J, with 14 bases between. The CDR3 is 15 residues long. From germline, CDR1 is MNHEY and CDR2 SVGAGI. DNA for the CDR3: TGTGCCAGCAGTAGGGACACCCCCCGGAACACTGAAGCTTTCTTT. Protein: CASSRDTPRNTEAFF.